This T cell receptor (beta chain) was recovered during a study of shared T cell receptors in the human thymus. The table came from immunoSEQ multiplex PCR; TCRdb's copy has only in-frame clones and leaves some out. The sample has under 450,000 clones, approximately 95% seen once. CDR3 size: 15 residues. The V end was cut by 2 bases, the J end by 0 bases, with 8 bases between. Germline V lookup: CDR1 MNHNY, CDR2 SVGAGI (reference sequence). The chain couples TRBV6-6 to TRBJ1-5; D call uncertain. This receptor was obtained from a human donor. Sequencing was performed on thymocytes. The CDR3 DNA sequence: TGTGCCAGCAGTTACGGGCAGGATAGCAATCAGCCCCAGCATTTT. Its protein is CASSYGQDSNQPQHF.